The 19 T cell receptor beta chains below were found in one sample sequenced in a study of OX40 agonist ivuxolimab in advanced cancers. TCRdb's table, derived via immunoSEQ multiplex PCR, lists solely in-frame clones and lacks some. This sample has about 93,000 clones, with about 91% found just once. The source was CD4+ or CD8+ T cells sorted from blood, collected in a trial of the OX40 agonist ivuxolimab. These receptors originate from an adult with an advanced solid tumor such as melanoma, head and neck, liver or kidney cancer.

In its sample, this clone was seen once. The chain uses TRBV6-5 and TRBJ2-7; D is possibly TRBD1 (5 bases). Germline V gives CDR1 MNHEY, CDR2 SVGAGI. This CDR3 has 12 amino acids. V lost 5 bases and J 5 bases, leaving 10 bases between the germline ends. For the CDR3, the DNA is TGTGCCAGCAGTCAGTTCAGGGACGAGCAGTACTTC. It encodes CASSQFRDEQYF.

The V gene is TRBV30, the J gene TRBJ1-3, with 8 nucleotides matching TRBD1. CDR3 length: 13 amino acids. V shed 5 bases, J shed 4 bases, and the junction held 4 bases outside the gene matches. Germline V gives CDR1 GTSNPN, CDR2 SVGIG (reference sequence). The CDR3 reads CAWRQGPGNTIYF. In DNA, the CDR3 is TGTGCCTGGCGACAGGGGCCAGGAAACACCATATATTTT.

The chain is built from TRBV11-2 and TRBJ2-5; D is possibly TRBD2 (7 bases). The germline V gene has CDR1 SGHAT and CDR2 FQNNGV. CDR3 length equals 15 residues. Trimming pared 4 bases from V and 5 bases from J, leaving 17 bases between. CDR3 bases: TGTGCCAGCAGCTCACATAGGGGGGGAGGCGAGACCCAGTACTTC. The encoded protein is CASSSHRGGGETQYF.

The CDR3 loop is CASRGDGSGQPQHF. In nucleotides, the CDR3 is TGTGCCAGCAGGGGGGACGGCTCAGGGCAGCCCCAGCATTTT. J is TRBJ1-5 and V is TRBV2; maybe TRBD1 (5 bases). This CDR3 spans 14 amino acids. CDR1 SNHLY and CDR2 FYNNEI come from the germline V gene. V shed 6 bases and J shed 7 bases, with 16 bases lying between them.

The chain has TRBV18 and TRBJ1-4; maybe TRBD1 (5 bases). CDR3 length equals 14 residues. The V gene's germline CDR1 is KGHSH and CDR2 LQKENI. V lost 3 bases, J lost 7 bases, and 12 bases lay in between. The CDR3 sequence is CASSPEGVSEKLFF. CDR3 DNA: TGTGCCAGCTCACCGGAAGGGGTGAGTGAAAAACTGTTTTTT.

The chain employs TRBV2 and TRBJ2-6, with no clear D. Trimming took 3 bases from V and 0 from J, leaving 3 bases between them. Germline V gene sequence: CDR1 SNHLY, CDR2 FYNNEI. CDR3 size: 14 residues. The CDR3 DNA sequence: TGTGCCAGCAGTGATCACTCTGGGGCCAACGTCCTGACTTTC. Amino acids: CASSDHSGANVLTF.

V and J are TRBV30 and TRBJ1-5, with D possibly being TRBD1 (6 bases). The CDR3 is made up of 13 amino acids. Between the trimmed V and J ends, which lost 4 bases and 2 bases, there was a span of 9 bases. The germline CDR1 and CDR2 sequences are GTSNPN and SVGIG (reference sequence). CDR3 bases: TGTGCCTGGAACTACAGGGGCAATCAGCCCCAGCATTTT. Amino acids: CAWNYRGNQPQHF.

The V gene is TRBV5-1, the J gene TRBJ2-3; no clear D gene. V was trimmed by 4 bases and J by 4 bases, leaving 13 bases between them. The length of the CDR3 is 14 residues. Germline CDR1 reads SGHRS; CDR2 reads YFSETQ. This CDR3 is CASSDFRAADTQYF. CDR3 in DNA: TGCGCCAGCAGCGATTTTCGGGCAGCAGATACGCAGTATTTT.

V usage is TRBV6-6 and J usage is TRBJ1-6, with 7 bases aligning to TRBD1. Germline V gives CDR1 MNHNY, CDR2 SVGAGI (reference sequence). The CDR3 spans 16 residues. The V segment lost 4 bases and the J segment 7 bases; nucleotides outside the gene matches: 10. The CDR3 nucleotides are TGTGCCAGCAGTTCCATCACAGGGGAGGGGAATTCACCCCTCCACTTT. Its protein product is CASSSITGEGNSPLHF.

The chain uses TRBV10-3 and TRBJ2-5; 8 nucleotides agree with TRBD1. This CDR3 region has 15 residues. The ends lost 2 bases at V and 4 bases at J; junction bases unmatched: 6. In germline, CDR1 is ENHRY, CDR2 SYGVKD. CDR3 in DNA: TGTGCCATCAGTGAGCTCACAGGGGGAAGAGAGACCCAGTACTTC. Translated: CAISELTGGRETQYF.

The chain joins TRBV30 to TRBJ1-5; D is ambiguous. Trimming pared 0 bases from V and 1 base from J, leaving 7 bases between. This CDR3 is built from 14 residues. Germline-derived CDR1 and CDR2 are GTSNPN and SVGIG (reference sequence). CDR3 bases: TGTGCCTGGAGTGTAGCGATGAGCAATCAGCCCCAGCATTTT. Translation: CAWSVAMSNQPQHF.

This sequence joins TRBV29-1 and TRBJ1-2; D not certain. Trimming removed 3 bases from V and 4 bases from J, with 9 bases in between. CDR1 is SQVTM, CDR2 ANQGSEA, per germline. CDR3 length: 12 amino acids. The CDR3 sequence is CSVEISGYGYTF. The CDR3 nucleotides are TGCAGCGTTGAGATATCGGGCTATGGCTACACCTTC.

The rearrangement uses TRBV4-1 and TRBJ2-6; 9 bases match TRBD1. The CDR3 is 18 residues long. The V and J ends lost 3 bases and 0 bases, in that order; junction bases with no gene match: 6. Germline CDR1 reads MGHRA; CDR2 reads YSYEKL. Here the CDR3 reads CASSQWTGVISGANVLTF. Here the CDR3 DNA reads TGCGCCAGCAGCCAGTGGACAGGGGTCATCTCTGGGGCCAACGTCCTGACTTTC.

This clone appeared once. The chain recombines TRBV11-2 with TRBJ1-2; 9 nucleotides align to TRBD1. The CDR3 covers 13 residues. Looked up from germline, CDR1 is SGHAT and CDR2 is FQNNGV. The ends lost 6 bases at V and 7 bases at J; junction bases unmatched: 6. DNA of the CDR3: TGTGCCAGCAGTCAACAGGGGGCTGGTGGCTACACCTTC. Protein: CASSQQGAGGYTF. Looking up the rest from reference TRBV11-2 and TRBJ1-2 gives the full variable domain: EAGVAQSPRYKIIEKRQSVAFWCNPISGHATLYWYQQILGQGPKLLIQFQNNGVVDDSQLPKDRFSAERLKGVDSTLKIQPAKLEDSAVYLCASSQQGAGGYTFGSGTRLTVV.

The chain uses TRBV5-1 and TRBJ2-5; 11 nucleotides match TRBD2. The CDR3 loop spans 14 amino acids. Germline lookup yields CDR1 SGHRS and CDR2 YFSETQ. Trimming at V came to 7 bases and at J to 1 base, leaving 3 bases not matched to a gene. The CDR3 spells CASSSGRTQETQYF. The CDR3 nucleotides are TGCGCCAGCTCTAGCGGGAGGACCCAAGAGACCCAGTACTTC.

This chain joins TRBV5-1 and TRBJ1-5; 7 bases line up with TRBD1. The CDR3 sequence is 13 residues long. V was pared by 4 bases and J by 3 bases, with 1 base of the junction left unmatched. From germline, CDR1 is SGHRS and CDR2 YFSETQ. In DNA form, the CDR3 reads TGCGCCAGCAGCACAGGGGTCAATCAGCCCCAGCATTTT. This codes for CASSTGVNQPQHF.

The V gene is TRBV18, the J gene TRBJ2-7, with a possible D match to TRBD1 (5 bases). Trimming removed 1 base at V and 1 base at J, with 11 bases between. The CDR3 is 15 amino acids. The germline V gene encodes CDR1 KGHSH and CDR2 LQKENI. The CDR3 coding sequence is TGTGCCAGCTCACCACTATCACAGGCGTCCTACGAGCAGTACTTC. This translates into CASSPLSQASYEQYF.

The chain recombines TRBV6-1 with TRBJ1-1, with D possibly matching TRBD1 (6 bases). The CDR3 loop spans 13 amino acids. Trimming left V 6 bases short and J 1 base short, with 9 bases between. In germline, CDR1 is MNHNS, CDR2 SASEGT. CDR3 region: CASRGGGNTEAFF. The CDR3 DNA reads TGTGCCAGCAGAGGGGGGGGGAACACTGAAGCTTTCTTT.

This sequence joins TRBV7-6 and TRBJ2-2, with TRBD2 matching 11 bases. Per the germline V gene, CDR1 is SGHVS and CDR2 is FNYEAQ. This CDR3 is 17 amino acids long. V gave up 1 base and J gave up 4 bases; unmatched junction bases: 5. Here the CDR3 reads CASSLGGLAVSTGELFF. In nucleotides, the CDR3 is TGTGCCAGCAGCTTAGGGGGACTAGCGGTTAGCACCGGGGAGCTGTTTTTT.